This T cell receptor (beta chain) was found in a study of blood T cell repertoires in COVID-19. Study-level information: PBMCs, B-cell-depleted T cells, or T cells were the source of the cDNA or gDNA that made up the material.

Generated by immunoSEQ multiplex PCR, the TCRdb table keeps only in-frame clones and is missing some. In the table there are 200,000 to 250,000 clones, under 90% of which are singletons. V was shortened by 2 bases and J by 0 bases, with 12 bases between the two germline ends. The germline V gene encodes CDR1 SGHRS and CDR2 YFSETQ. There are 17 residues in the CDR3. The clonotype originates from a woman of 80 years or more with COVID-19, enrolled during active disease. Sequencing used peripheral blood. This rearrangement joins TRBV5-1 to TRBJ1-6, with D possibly TRBD1 on 6 matching bases. The CDR3 is CASSFSQGSSYNSPLHF. In DNA, the CDR3 is TGCGCCAGCAGCTTTTCTCAGGGGAGCTCCTATAATTCACCCCTCCACTTT.